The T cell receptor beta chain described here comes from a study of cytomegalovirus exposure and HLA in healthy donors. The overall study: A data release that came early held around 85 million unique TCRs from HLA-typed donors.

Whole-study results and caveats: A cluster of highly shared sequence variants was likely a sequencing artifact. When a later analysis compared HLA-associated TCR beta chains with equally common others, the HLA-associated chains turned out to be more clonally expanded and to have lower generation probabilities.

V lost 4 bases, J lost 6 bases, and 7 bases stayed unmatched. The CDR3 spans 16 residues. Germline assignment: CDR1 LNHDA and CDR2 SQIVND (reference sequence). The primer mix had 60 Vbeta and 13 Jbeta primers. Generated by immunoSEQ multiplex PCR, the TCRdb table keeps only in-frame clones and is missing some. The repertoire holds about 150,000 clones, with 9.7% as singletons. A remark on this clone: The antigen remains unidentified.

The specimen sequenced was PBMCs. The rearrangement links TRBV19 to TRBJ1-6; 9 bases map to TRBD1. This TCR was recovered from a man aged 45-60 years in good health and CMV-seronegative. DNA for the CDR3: TGTGCCAGTAGTACACGGCGGGGACAGGGTAATTCACCCCTCCACTTT. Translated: CASSTRRGQGNSPLHF.